The 20 T cell receptor beta chains listed next were all sequenced from one sample in a study of blood T cells in healthy people across ages. Next came a second PCR, run for about 7 to 12 cycles, which used a sample-barcoded 5' primer along with a J-beta primer mix. A single record per CDR3 protein comes from TCRdb applying MiXCR to the 5' RACE reads. The sample gives nearly 800,000 distinct CDR3 sequences, roughly three fifths of which show up once; roughly 26% is in the top ten. The source material was blood. The receptors shown here come from a man aged 35 to 55 in good health.

The chain links TRBV7-8 to TRBJ2-5; unclear D gene. Trimming removed 5 bases from V and 0 bases from J, with 7 bases in between. CDR3 length: 13 residues. Germline-derived CDR1 and CDR2 are SGHVS and FQNEAQ. Here the CDR3 reads CASSPVDQETQYF. The CDR3 DNA reads TGTGCCAGCAGCCCGGTGGACCAAGAGACCCAGTACTTC.

The chain couples TRBV6-6 to TRBJ2-3; 7 nucleotides line up with TRBD1. Germline V gives CDR1 MNHNY, CDR2 SVGAGI (reference sequence). The CDR3 is made up of 16 amino acids. V gave up 3 bases and J gave up 4 bases; unmatched junction bases: 10. The CDR3 nucleotides are TGTGCCAGCAGTTATCGGGACAGATCCTCGTCAGATACGCAGTATTTT. Residues: CASSYRDRSSSDTQYF.

This clonotype was detected only a few times. This chain uses TRBV29-1 with TRBJ2-7; the D gene is possibly TRBD2 (5 bases). CDR1 SQVTM and CDR2 ANQGSEA come from the germline V gene. This CDR3 comprises 11 residues. Trimming left V 8 bases short and J 1 base short, with 9 bases between. The CDR3 bases are TGCAGCTCCGGGGAATCCTACGAGCAGTACTTC. It codes for CSSGESYEQYF.

V usage is TRBV4-3 and J usage is TRBJ2-7; TRBD1 might be the D (5 bases). The J call is doubtful: the DNA matches TRBJ2-5 better. The CDR3 runs 14 residues. Germline V gene lookup returns CDR1 LGHNA and CDR2 YSLEER. The CDR3 DNA reads TGCGCCAGCAGCCAAGAGGGGCATGGAGAGACCCAGTACTTC. This codes for CASSQEGHGETQYF.

This clonotype showed up just a few times. This chain uses TRBV5-1 with TRBJ1-6; 7 bases are a match to TRBD1. The CDR3 runs to 16 residues. Germline trimming cut 4 bases from V and 6 bases from J; bases unmatched to any gene: 10. CDR1 is SGHRS, CDR2 YFSETQ, per germline. CDR3 loop: CASSRTGDFINSPLHF. For the CDR3, the DNA is TGCGCCAGCAGCAGGACAGGAGACTTCATTAATTCACCCCTCCACTTT.

The chain employs TRBV12-3 or TRBV12-4 and TRBJ2-7; 9 nucleotides align to TRBD1. Trimming cost V 6 bases and J 1 base; bases outside gene matches: 10. This CDR3 is 16 amino acids long. The CDR3 DNA reads as TGTGCCAGCAGGGCAACCGGGACAGGGATTTCCTACGAGCAGTACTTC. Translated: CASRATGTGISYEQYF.

This clonotype was detected a few times. The gene calls are TRBV12-3 or TRBV12-4 and TRBJ2-1; 7 nucleotides line up with TRBD2. The CDR3 consists of 14 residues. The trim removed 6 bases at V and 6 bases at J, leaving 8 bases unmatched. The CDR3 protein is CASSPGIAGNEQFF. The DNA for the CDR3 is TGTGCCAGCAGCCCCGGGATAGCGGGCAATGAGCAGTTCTTC.

The chain uses TRBV12-3 or TRBV12-4 and TRBJ2-7; D is uncertain. The closer fit of TRBJ2-5 to the DNA end suggests the J call may be wrong. This CDR3 is built from 12 residues. CDR3 residues: CASSFLVETQYF. In DNA form, the CDR3 reads TGTGCCAGCAGTTTTCTGGTCGAGACCCAGTACTTC.

This clonotype was seen only a few times. The genes are TRBV29-1 and TRBJ2-5; possibly TRBD1 for D (7 bases). Per germline, CDR1 SQVTM and CDR2 ANQGSEA. This CDR3 is built from 15 residues. With 5 bases removed from V and 1 base from J, the gap between germline ends came to 17 bases. The CDR3 DNA follows: TGCAGCGTTATGAGGGGGCGGGGACCCCAAGAGACCCAGTACTTC. Its translation: CSVMRGRGPQETQYF.

This clonotype was picked up a small number of times. The chain is built from TRBV29-1 and TRBJ2-7; D might be TRBD2 (5 bases). The assigned J gene may be wrong: the sequence end matches TRBJ2-5 better. Germline V lookup: CDR1 SQVTM, CDR2 ANQGSEA. The CDR3 has 13 residues. CDR3 coding DNA: TGCAGCGTTGCCGTCAGCGGCGGTCCGACCCAGTACTTC. Translated, it gives CSVAVSGGPTQYF.

This clonotype has a single count. The junction shows a germline mismatch at one end, possibly a read error. J is TRBJ2-5 and V is TRBV10-3; TRBD2 matches 8 bases. The CDR3 sequence is 15 residues long. CDR1 ENHRY and CDR2 SYGVKD come from the germline V gene. In nucleotides, the CDR3 is TGTGCCATCAGGGGAGAAGCGGGAGCGGGGAAGACCCGGTACTTC. Protein product: CAIRGEAGAGKTRYF.

The chain uses TRBV7-2 and TRBJ2-1; 10 nucleotides line up with TRBD2. CDR1 and CDR2 from the germline V gene are SGHTA and FQGNSA. This CDR3 region has 20 residues. J lost 4 bases, V lost 5 bases, and 20 bases had no gene match. DNA of the CDR3: TGTGCCAGCAGCACCCCGCTCCCAGGACTAGCGGAGGGTGTGTACAATGAGCAGTTCTTC. This translates into CASSTPLPGLAEGVYNEQFF.

This clonotype was found a few times. This sequence joins TRBV5-4 and TRBJ2-7, with D perhaps TRBD1 (6 bases). V shed 1 base and J shed 10 bases, with 21 bases lying between them. CDR3 length: 15 amino acids. The germline gives CDR1 SGHNT, CDR2 YYREEE (reference sequence). CDR3 region: CASSLLGGDKENQYF. Here the CDR3 DNA reads TGTGCCAGCAGCTTGTTAGGGGGAGATAAAGAGAACCAGTACTTC.

This clonotype has just a few counts. The chain is built from TRBV5-5 and TRBJ1-5, with a possible D match to TRBD1 (6 bases). V lost 4 bases and J lost 6, with 17 bases in between. Germline V gives CDR1 SGHKS, CDR2 YYEKEE (reference sequence). This CDR3 region has 15 residues. CDR3 in amino acids: CASSAGRDNRQPQHF. In DNA, the CDR3 is TGTGCCAGCAGCGCAGGCCGGGACAATCGTCAGCCCCAGCATTTT.

This clonotype has just a few counts. This rearrangement joins TRBV2 to TRBJ1-4; TRBD1 agrees at 7 bases. CDR1 is SNHLY and CDR2 is FYNNEI in the germline V gene. Trimming cost V 8 bases and J 7 bases; bases outside gene matches: 10. The CDR3 contains 14 residues. The CDR3 is CASRQTGVSEKLFF. CDR3 sequence (DNA): TGTGCCAGCCGTCAAACAGGGGTGTCTGAAAAACTGTTTTTT.

The chain recombines TRBV25-1 with TRBJ2-7, with 8 bases that match TRBD1. Gene TRBJ2-5 matches the end of the DNA better, so the J call may be wrong. Per the germline V gene, CDR1 is MGHDK and CDR2 is SYGVNS. CDR3 length equals 14 residues. CDR3 nucleotide sequence: TGTGCCAGCAGTGAACCAGGGGGCTGGGAGACCCAGTACTTC. Amino acid sequence: CASSEPGGWETQYF.

The chain uses TRBV5-1 and TRBJ2-1; 12 nucleotides align to TRBD1. The CDR3 sequence is 14 residues long. CDR1 is SGHRS and CDR2 is YFSETQ in the germline V gene. Trimming cost V 4 bases and J 8 bases; bases outside gene matches: 4. The CDR3 protein is CASSPGQGAYEQFF. CDR3 bases: TGCGCCAGCAGCCCGGGACAGGGGGCATATGAGCAGTTCTTC.

This chain links TRBV5-1 with TRBJ2-5; perhaps D is TRBD1 or TRBD2 (5 bases each). The CDR3 covers 15 residues. Looked up from germline, CDR1 is SGHRS and CDR2 is YFSETQ. V lost 1 base and J 11 bases, leaving 21 bases between the germline ends. The CDR3 nucleotides are TGCGCCAGCAGCTTGTTAGCCCCCGGGGCGGGTGAGCAGTACTTC. This codes for CASSLLAPGAGEQYF.

The CDR3 region has the DNA TGTGCCACCTACGAAGTGGGGGAGACCCAGTACTTC. The encoded protein is CATYEVGETQYF. J is TRBJ2-5 and V is TRBV28; D gene uncertain. Trimming removed 10 bases from V and 5 bases from J, with 14 bases in between. CDR3 length equals 12 residues. The germline gives CDR1 MDHEN, CDR2 SYDVKM.

The sample holds a few counts of this clonotype. CDR3 bases: TGCGCCAGCAGCTTGGCGACCGGGCCGGGTGAAGCTTTCTTT. Encoded protein: CASSLATGPGEAFF. The chain joins TRBV5-1 to TRBJ1-1; D unresolved. In germline, CDR1 is SGHRS, CDR2 YFSETQ. The V and J ends lost 0 bases and 7 bases respectively, with 13 bases between them. The CDR3 has 14 residues.